The 22 T cell receptor beta chains below all came from one sample that was sequenced in a study of cytomegalovirus exposure and HLA in healthy donors. Researchers ran the PCR with 60 Vbeta and 13 Jbeta primers. Sequencing used immunoSEQ multiplex PCR; TCRdb keeps in-frame clones, though not all of them. Found here are some 160,000 clones, around three quarters of them singletons; the top ten hold approximately 2.1%. Input material: PBMCs. The source of these receptors is a middle-aged man in good health and CMV-seronegative.

The chain links TRBV29-1 to TRBJ2-3; the D gene is possibly TRBD2 (7 bases). The CDR3 is 14 amino acids. V lost 7 bases and J lost 2, with 16 bases in between. Germline values: CDR1 SQVTM, CDR2 ANQGSEA. The CDR3 DNA reads as TGCAGCGCCCCTCCGGGGGGACACACAGATACGCAGTATTTT. The encoded protein is CSAPPGGHTDTQYF.

The rearrangement joins TRBV28 to TRBJ2-1, with 10 positions matching TRBD2. The CDR3 is made up of 16 amino acids. Trimming cost V 2 bases and J 6 bases; bases outside gene matches: 7. Germline loops: CDR1 MDHEN, CDR2 SYDVKM. The CDR3 bases are TGTGCCAGCAGTTTAAGGCTAGCGGGAGTAGGCAATGAGCAGTTCTTC. It is translated as CASSLRLAGVGNEQFF. Full variable domain (rest looked up from reference TRBV28 and TRBJ2-1): DVKVTQSSRYLVKRTGEKVFLECVQDMDHENMFWYRQDPGLGLRLIYFSYDVKMKEKGDIPEGYSVSREKKERFSLILESASTNQTSMYLCASSLRLAGVGNEQFFGPGTRLTVL.

V is TRBV29-1 and J is TRBJ2-3, with 7 bases that match TRBD2. Germline V gene data show CDR1 as SQVTM and CDR2 as ANQGSEA. Unmatched junction bases numbered 4, after V lost 4 bases and J lost 9 bases. This CDR3 spans 11 amino acids. CDR3 loop: CSVAGEGTQYF. The CDR3 bases are TGCAGCGTTGCGGGGGAGGGGACGCAGTATTTT.

The chain combines TRBV18 with TRBJ1-2; TRBD1 aligns across 7 bases. Germline assignment: CDR1 KGHSH and CDR2 LQKENI. The ends lost 3 bases at V and 3 bases at J; junction bases unmatched: 1. CDR3 length: 13 amino acids. Here the CDR3 DNA reads TGTGCCAGCTCACCGGGACAGTACTATGGCTACACCTTC. The encoded protein is CASSPGQYYGYTF.

CDR3 bases: TGTGCCAGCAGCTTGTGGGGAGGAGAAGCTTTCTTT. Protein: CASSLWGGEAFF. The J gene is TRBJ1-1, the V gene TRBV7-6; D call uncertain. The V end lost 3 bases, the J end lost 8 bases, and 10 bases lay between the germline ends. The CDR3 spans 12 residues. Germline assignment: CDR1 SGHVS and CDR2 FNYEAQ.

CDR3 nucleotide sequence: TGTGCCAGCAGCGTAGGCGGGAACTCCCAAGAGACCCAGTACTTC. This gives the protein CASSVGGNSQETQYF. The rearrangement uses TRBV9 and TRBJ2-5, with D tentatively TRBD2 (6 bases). V was cut by 0 bases and J by 1 base, with 10 bases left in between. The CDR3 extends over 15 amino acids. Germline loops: CDR1 SGDLS, CDR2 YYNGEE.

Only a few counts were recorded for this clone. The CDR3 DNA reads as TGTGCCACCCTCCCCAGCGGGGAGGCAGATACGCAGTATTTT. Residues: CATLPSGEADTQYF. This rearrangement joins TRBV10-3 to TRBJ2-3, with 7 bases aligning to TRBD2. The germline CDR1 and CDR2 sequences are ENHRY and SYGVKD. V was pared by 10 bases and J by 4 bases, with 11 bases of the junction left unmatched. The CDR3 totals 14 residues.

This chain joins TRBV4-3 and TRBJ1-5, with D unresolved. V lost 0 bases to trimming and J lost 5 bases, with 5 bases between them. The CDR3 is made up of 13 amino acids. Germline V gene data show CDR1 as LGHNA and CDR2 as YSLEER. CDR3 in DNA: TGCGCCAGCAGCCAAGACAGCGATCAGCCCCAGCATTTT. It encodes CASSQDSDQPQHF.

Points on this clone: One junction end does not reproduce the germline sequence, and a read error may be involved. The rearrangement uses TRBV5-6 and TRBJ2-5, with 9 positions matching TRBD1. This CDR3 spans 15 amino acids. In germline, CDR1 is SGHDT, CDR2 YYEEEE. The CDR3 here is CASTLGQGPQETQYF. CDR3 nucleotides: TGTGCCAGCACCTTGGGACAGGGACCCCAAGAGACCCAGTACTTC.

The rearrangement joins TRBV6-5 to TRBJ2-3; 7 bases are a match to TRBD2. Per germline, CDR1 MNHEY and CDR2 SVGAGI. Trimming at V came to 6 bases and at J to 0 bases, leaving 6 bases not matched to a gene. CDR3 length: 15 residues. CDR3 coding DNA: TGTGCCAGCAGACCATGGGACTATAGCACAGATACGCAGTATTTT. As protein: CASRPWDYSTDTQYF.

The gene calls are TRBV18 and TRBJ2-3; D unclear. The V gene lost 4 bases and the J gene lost 3 bases, with 11 bases spanning the gap. CDR3 size: 14 residues. CDR1 and CDR2 (germline): KGHSH, LQKENI. The CDR3: CASSRADPTDTQYF. The CDR3 nucleotides are TGTGCCAGCTCACGGGCCGACCCTACAGATACGCAGTATTTT.

The V call is TRBV5-5, the J call TRBJ1-1, with D possibly matching TRBD1 (5 bases). The V end lost 0 bases, the J end lost 0 bases, and 12 bases lay between the germline ends. The germline V gene has CDR1 SGHKS and CDR2 YYEKEE (reference sequence). The CDR3 covers 16 residues. CDR3 region: CASSLVARAMNTEAFF. The CDR3 coding sequence is TGTGCCAGCAGCTTGGTGGCCAGGGCGATGAACACTGAAGCTTTCTTT.

Here the CDR3 reads CASSQEGAGGMSTDTQYF. CDR3 in DNA: TGTGCCAGCAGCCAAGAGGGAGCGGGGGGGATGAGCACAGATACGCAGTATTTT. The chain joins TRBV4-2 to TRBJ2-3; 10 nucleotides match TRBD2. Germline CDR1 and CDR2: LGHNA and YNFKEQ. V was clipped by 0 bases and J by 0 bases; unmatched bases: 6. The CDR3 is 18 amino acids.

This clone has only a few counts. The chain links TRBV6-1 to TRBJ1-2, with TRBD1 as a possible D gene (6 bases). Trimming shortened V by 6 bases and J by 7 bases, and 21 bases separated the two germline ends. The germline V gene has CDR1 MNHNS and CDR2 SASEGT. The CDR3 contains 15 residues. The CDR3 is CASSKLLQGGSGYTF. CDR3 nucleotides: TGTGCCAGCAGCAAACTACTACAGGGAGGGAGTGGCTACACCTTC.

The table lists this clone with a few counts. The V gene is TRBV28, the J gene TRBJ1-4, with a tentative D call TRBD1 (5 bases). Trimming left V 3 bases short and J 5 bases short, with 10 bases between. From germline, CDR1 is MDHEN and CDR2 SYDVKM. The CDR3 has 14 residues. CDR3 nucleotides: TGTGCCAGCAGTTTGAGGACAAGAAATGAAAAACTGTTTTTT. Translation: CASSLRTRNEKLFF. Looking up the rest from reference TRBV28 and TRBJ1-4 gives the full variable domain: DVKVTQSSRYLVKRTGEKVFLECVQDMDHENMFWYRQDPGLGLRLIYFSYDVKMKEKGDIPEGYSVSREKKERFSLILESASTNQTSMYLCASSLRTRNEKLFFGSGTQLSVL.

This chain uses TRBV5-1 with TRBJ2-3, with 8 bases identical to TRBD2. Losses at the gene ends were 4 bases for V and 2 bases for J; bases not matched to a gene: 3. This CDR3 contains 14 residues. The germline CDR1 and CDR2 sequences are SGHRS and YFSETQ. This CDR3 is CASSRTSPTDTQYF. The CDR3 DNA is TGCGCCAGCAGCAGGACTAGCCCCACAGATACGCAGTATTTT.

This chain links TRBV6-6 with TRBJ1-1, with a tentative D call TRBD1 (5 bases). Trimming left V 7 bases short and J 3 bases short, with 18 bases between. The CDR3 loop spans 15 amino acids. Looked up from germline, CDR1 is MNHNY and CDR2 is SVGAGI (reference sequence). In DNA form, the CDR3 reads TGTGCCAGCAAAGGGGCCCCCCAGGTGGACACTGAAGCTTTCTTT. Translating it yields CASKGAPQVDTEAFF.

The chain combines TRBV6-5 with TRBJ1-6, with D unclear. Trimming stripped 6 bases from V and 5 bases from J, with 11 bases between. CDR3 size: 14 residues. The V gene's germline CDR1 is MNHEY and CDR2 SVGAGI. CDR3 bases: TGTGCCAGCAGATCCCCAGGTGATAATTCACCCCTCCACTTT. Translating gives CASRSPGDNSPLHF.

This clone was observed once. V is TRBV19 and J is TRBJ2-1; 8 bases match TRBD2. The trim removed 11 bases at V and 0 bases at J, leaving 6 bases unmatched. This CDR3 region has 14 residues. Germline V gene data show CDR1 as LNHDA and CDR2 as SQIVND (reference sequence). The chain's CDR3 is CASGGGLSYNEQFF. In DNA, the CDR3 is TGTGCCTCGGGCGGGGGGCTCTCCTACAATGAGCAGTTCTTC. Full variable domain (rest looked up from reference TRBV19 and TRBJ2-1): DGGITQSPKYLFRKEGQNVTLSCEQNLNHDAMYWYRQDPGQGLRLIYYSQIVNDFQKGDIAEGYSVSREKKESFPLTVTSAQKNPTAFYLCASGGGLSYNEQFFGPGTRLTVL.

The V gene is TRBV2, the J gene TRBJ1-2; 7 bases align to TRBD1. The CDR3 length is 16 residues. Looked up from germline, CDR1 is SNHLY and CDR2 is FYNNEI. The V gene end was trimmed by 10 bases and the J gene end by 1 base; junction bases not matched to a gene: 15. In nucleotides, the CDR3 is TGTGCCACGGAACGATCGGGACAGCTCTTTAACTATGGCTACACCTTC. Translating gives CATERSGQLFNYGYTF. The variable domain in full, with the rest retrieved from reference TRBV2 and TRBJ1-2, is EPEVTQTPSHQVTQMGQEVILRCVPISNHLYFYWYRQILGQKVEFLVSFYNNEISEKSEIFDDQFSVERPDGSNFTLKIRSTKLEDSAMYFCATERSGQLFNYGYTFGSGTRLTVV.

The rearrangement uses TRBV13 and TRBJ2-2; TRBD1 agrees at 7 bases. CDR1 and CDR2 (germline): PRHDT, FYEKMQ (reference sequence). The CDR3 extends over 15 amino acids. Losses at the gene ends were 4 bases for V and 3 bases for J; bases not matched to a gene: 5. CDR3 coding DNA: TGTGCCAGCAGCTCACCAGGGGGTTACACCGGGGAGCTGTTTTTT. Translated: CASSSPGGYTGELFF.

The chain has TRBV5-1 and TRBJ2-7, with D tentatively TRBD2 (6 bases). The ends were cut back, 5 bases at V and 12 bases at J, with 21 bases in the middle. The CDR3 has 13 residues. Per germline, CDR1 SGHRS and CDR2 YFSETQ. The CDR3 DNA is TGCGCCAGCAGAGGAGGGTCCTCCGGTCTAACGTACTTC. It is translated as CASRGGSSGLTYF.